This entry is about one TCR beta chain. The data belong to a study of radiation and T cells in renal cell carcinoma. Time point of the sample: blood 4 weeks post-SBRT, at nephrectomy. Treatment here: 15 Gy SBRT to primary tumor, nephrectomy 4 weeks later. Germline loops: CDR1 SNHLY, CDR2 FYNNEI. There are 14 residues in the CDR3. Trimming took off 3 bases at V and 0 bases at J, with 3 bases between the two ends. TCRdb's table, derived via immunoSEQ multiplex PCR, lists solely in-frame clones and lacks some. Of tens of thousands of clones in the sample, about 85% were seen once. This rearrangement joins TRBV2 to TRBJ2-6; D not resolved. This sequence originates from a man between 45 and 60 years old with renal cell carcinoma. The starting material was blood, obtained from a patient whose treatment included radiotherapy and nephrectomy. The CDR3: CASSDDSGANVLTF. The CDR3, as DNA: TGTGCCAGCAGTGACGACTCTGGGGCCAACGTCCTGACTTTC.